The 26 T cell receptor beta chains below all came from one sample that was sequenced in a study of post-analysis software for immune sequencing data. General study results and limits: In patients, TRBV5-6, TRBV5-1 and TRBV20-1 belonged to four or five TRBV segments found more frequently than in controls.

cDNA libraries for TCR beta contained unique molecular identifiers. TCRdb analysed the PCR reads with MiXCR anew, one entry per CDR3 protein. This table holds 800,000 to 950,000 distinct CDR3 sequences, approximately 53% found once. These receptors are not linked to any known antigen. The sequencing input was blood. The receptors come from a girl aged 5-17 years with multiple sclerosis.

The gene calls are TRBV7-9 and TRBJ2-1, with 13 bases lining up with TRBD2. The CDR3 totals 15 residues. Germline V gene sequence: CDR1 SEHNR, CDR2 FQNEAQ (reference sequence). The V gene end was trimmed by 6 bases and the J gene end by 8 bases; junction bases not matched to a gene: 7. This CDR3 reads CASSPGTSGVDEQFF. CDR3 DNA sequence: TGTGCCAGCAGTCCAGGGACTAGCGGGGTTGATGAGCAGTTCTTC.

The genes are TRBV20-1 and TRBJ1-2; TRBD1 agrees at 7 bases. The CDR3 is 13 amino acids. Germline V lookup: CDR1 DFQATT, CDR2 SNEGSKA (reference sequence). The J segment lost 1 base and the V segment lost 7 bases, leaving 6 bases of the junction unmatched. The CDR3 here is CSVPGTVNYGYTF. For the CDR3, the DNA is TGCAGTGTCCCCGGGACAGTTAACTATGGCTACACCTTC.

This chain uses TRBV30 with TRBJ1-1, with 7 bases lining up with TRBD1. Germline CDR1 is GTSNPN and CDR2 is SVGIG (reference sequence). The length of the CDR3 is 13 residues. V dropped 0 bases and J dropped 11; count of bases not matched to a gene: 9. CDR3 in DNA: TGTGCCTGGAGTGTACAGGAACAGGGGAGGGCTTTCTTT. This encodes CAWSVQEQGRAFF.

This chain connects TRBV5-1 to TRBJ2-7; 13 nucleotides agree with TRBD2. V was pared by 4 bases and J by 2 bases, with 9 bases of the junction left unmatched. CDR1 SGHRS and CDR2 YFSETQ come from the germline V gene. This CDR3 has 17 residues. CDR3 sequence reads: CASSRTSGRALTYEQYF. Written as DNA, the CDR3 is TGCGCCAGCAGCCGTACTAGCGGGAGGGCCCTCACCTACGAGCAGTACTTC.

The table lists this clonotype with a few counts. The rearrangement links TRBV7-9 to TRBJ2-7, with TRBD1 matching 8 bases. The CDR3 consists of 14 residues. Germline lookup yields CDR1 SEHNR and CDR2 FQNEAQ (reference sequence). Trimming took 5 bases from V and 5 from J; bases not matched to a gene: 8. For the CDR3, the DNA is TGTGCCAGCAGCACCGGACAGGGAAGAGACGAGCAGTACTTC. It specifies CASSTGQGRDEQYF.

This clonotype was recorded a few times. The gene calls are TRBV12-3 or TRBV12-4 and TRBJ2-5; TRBD2 matches 11 bases. J gave up 4 bases and V 8 bases, and 0 bases lay outside the gene matches. This CDR3 has 12 residues. The CDR3 is CASGLAGETQYF. The DNA for the CDR3 is TGTGCCAGCGGACTAGCGGGAGAGACCCAGTACTTC.

This chain uses TRBV7-9 with TRBJ2-7; 8 positions match TRBD1. Germline CDR1 SEHNR, CDR2 FQNEAQ (reference sequence). The trim removed 8 bases at V and 2 bases at J, leaving 5 bases unmatched. This CDR3 is built from 13 residues. CDR3 bases: TGTGCCAGCGCCTTGGACAGGGCCTACGAGCAGTACTTC. This encodes CASALDRAYEQYF. The full variable domain, its missing parts supplied by reference TRBV7-9 and TRBJ2-7, is DTGVSQNPRHKITKRGQNVTFRCDPISEHNRLYWYRQTLGQGPEFLTYFQNEAQLEKSRLLSDRFSAERPKGSFSTLEIQRTEQGDSAMYLCASALDRAYEQYFGPGTRLTVT.

The chain is built from TRBV7-3 and TRBJ2-1; D may be TRBD2 (6 bases). V was pared by 5 bases and J by 2 bases, with 13 bases between. The germline gives CDR1 SGHTA, CDR2 FQGTGA. This CDR3 is built from 15 residues. CDR3 nucleotide sequence: TGTGCCAGCAGCATCGTAGCGGCAGCCTACAATGAGCAGTTCTTC. It codes for CASSIVAAAYNEQFF.

This chain connects TRBV9 to TRBJ2-3; no reliable D call. V dropped 0 bases and J dropped 1 base, with 9 bases sitting between them. This CDR3 contains 15 residues. Germline CDR1 SGDLS, CDR2 YYNGEE. The CDR3 sequence: CASSVESLRTDTQYF. CDR3 coding DNA: TGTGCCAGCAGCGTAGAAAGCCTCCGCACAGATACGCAGTATTTT. Combining the CDR3 with reference TRBV9 and TRBJ2-3 gives the whole variable domain DSGVTQTPKHLITATGQRVTLRCSPRSGDLSVYWYQQSLDQGLQFLIQYYNGEERAKGNILERFSAQQFPDLHSELNLSSLELGDSALYFCASSVESLRTDTQYFGPGTRLTVL.

This clonotype was seen a handful of times. The chain couples TRBV6-5 to TRBJ2-6; TRBD1 aligns across 7 bases. CDR1 and CDR2 from the germline V gene are MNHEY and SVGAGI. V trimming: 5 bases; J trimming: 4 bases; junction bases outside the gene matches: 5. This CDR3 comprises 15 residues. The CDR3 spells CASSRPGQGANVLTF. The CDR3 DNA reads TGTGCCAGCAGTCGACCGGGACAGGGGGCCAACGTCCTGACTTTC.

There are many counts of this clonotype. The chain joins TRBV3-1 to TRBJ2-7; 10 bases align to TRBD2. Germline V gene sequence: CDR1 LGHDT, CDR2 YNNKEL (reference sequence). V dropped 4 bases and J dropped 0; count of bases not matched to a gene: 0. The CDR3 spans 14 residues. The CDR3: CASSPSGSSYEQYF. Here the CDR3 DNA reads TGTGCCAGCAGCCCTAGCGGGAGCTCCTACGAGCAGTACTTC.

J is TRBJ2-7 and V is TRBV7-2; D may correspond to TRBD1 or TRBD2 (5 bases each). With 7 bases removed from V and 5 bases from J, the gap between germline ends came to 18 bases. CDR1 SGHTA and CDR2 FQGNSA come from the germline V gene. The CDR3 length is 14 residues. In DNA form, the CDR3 reads TGTGCCAGCACACAGTCCCGGGACGTTCACGAGCAGTACTTC. This translates into CASTQSRDVHEQYF.

The chain joins TRBV6-6 to TRBJ1-1; D is ambiguous. The CDR3 runs to 16 residues. The V end was cut by 4 bases, the J end by 5 bases, with 20 bases between. Germline-derived CDR1 and CDR2 are MNHNY and SVGAGI (reference sequence). The CDR3 protein is CASSFPQPTGSTEAFF. The CDR3 region has the DNA TGTGCCAGCAGTTTCCCCCAGCCGACGGGCTCGACTGAAGCTTTCTTT.

This clonotype was detected only a few times. V is TRBV9 and J is TRBJ1-2; 10 nucleotides align to TRBD1. V lost 2 bases and J lost 4; bases outside the gene matches: 5. This CDR3 has 15 amino acids. CDR1 is SGDLS and CDR2 is YYNGEE in the germline V gene. CDR3 sequence: CASSVRDRGSYGYTF. The CDR3 DNA reads TGTGCCAGCAGCGTCCGGGACAGGGGTTCCTATGGCTACACCTTC. The full variable domain, in which reference TRBV9 and TRBJ1-2 provide the parts outside the CDR3, is DSGVTQTPKHLITATGQRVTLRCSPRSGDLSVYWYQQSLDQGLQFLIQYYNGEERAKGNILERFSAQQFPDLHSELNLSSLELGDSALYFCASSVRDRGSYGYTFGSGTRLTVV.

This clonotype showed up just a few times. This chain links TRBV5-1 with TRBJ2-1; 7 bases fit TRBD2. Losses at the gene ends were 4 bases for V and 8 bases for J; bases not matched to a gene: 15. The germline V gene has CDR1 SGHRS and CDR2 YFSETQ. There are 16 residues in the CDR3. CDR3 nucleotide sequence: TGCGCCAGCAGCCAACAGCGGGAACATCTAATGGATGAGCAGTTCTTC. Translated, it gives CASSQQREHLMDEQFF.

This clonotype was detected only a few times. The gene calls are TRBV4-1 and TRBJ2-7, with 9 bases fitting TRBD2. CDR1 is MGHRA, CDR2 YSYEKL, per germline. This CDR3 contains 16 residues. The trim removed 4 bases at V and 2 bases at J, leaving 9 bases unmatched. This CDR3 reads CASSLGIAGETYEQYF. DNA of the CDR3: TGCGCCAGCAGCCTCGGGATAGCGGGGGAGACCTACGAGCAGTACTTC.

V is TRBV20-1 and J is TRBJ2-4, with D perhaps TRBD1 (6 bases). Trimming cost V 6 bases and J 1 base, with 13 bases left between them. This CDR3 comprises 14 residues. CDR1 is DFQATT and CDR2 is SNEGSKA in the germline V gene (reference sequence). The CDR3: CSARQDRAKNIQYF. Written as DNA, the CDR3 is TGCAGTGCCAGGCAAGACAGGGCCAAAAACATTCAGTACTTC.

The chain recombines TRBV6-5 with TRBJ2-3; D may be TRBD2 (6 bases). Per germline, CDR1 MNHEY and CDR2 SVGAGI. CDR3 length: 16 residues. Trimming cost V 6 bases and J 0 bases, with 16 bases left between them. CDR3 sequence: CASSLNGLSSTDTQYF. The CDR3, as DNA: TGTGCCAGCAGCCTCAACGGACTATCAAGCACAGATACGCAGTATTTT.

The gene calls are TRBV7-6 and TRBJ2-5; D uncertain. Germline loops: CDR1 SGHVS, CDR2 FNYEAQ. The CDR3 covers 14 residues. V was clipped by 5 bases and J by 7 bases, with 17 bases between them. The CDR3 is CASSLPGRSRTQYF. The CDR3 region has the DNA TGTGCCAGCAGCCTCCCCGGCCGCAGTCGGACCCAGTACTTC.

The rearrangement joins TRBV20-1 to TRBJ1-2, with 7 bases aligning to TRBD1. Trimming took 5 bases from V and 8 from J; bases not matched to a gene: 14. The V gene's germline CDR1 is DFQATT and CDR2 SNEGSKA (reference sequence). The CDR3 totals 14 residues. CDR3 bases: TGCAGTGCTCTCTCTCTACAGGGGACGCGGGGCTACACCTTC. This sequence encodes CSALSLQGTRGYTF.

There are a few counts of this clonotype. The rearrangement joins TRBV11-1 to TRBJ2-7; 10 nucleotides line up with TRBD2. Matching the DNA end better, TRBJ2-5 makes the J call doubtful. CDR1 and CDR2 from the germline V gene are SGHAT and FQDESV (reference sequence). This CDR3 region has 14 residues. CDR3 sequence reads: CASRLAGDSETQYF. Written as DNA, the CDR3 is TGTGCCAGCAGGCTAGCGGGAGACTCAGAGACCCAGTACTTC.

This clonotype was seen only a few times. The chain links TRBV5-1 to TRBJ2-3; tentative D call: TRBD2 (7 bases). Trimming stripped 1 base from V and 2 bases from J, with 17 bases between. CDR1 is SGHRS and CDR2 is YFSETQ in the germline V gene. This CDR3 has 17 amino acids. CDR3 protein: CASSLFGGLGHTDTQYF. The CDR3 region has the DNA TGCGCCAGCAGCTTGTTCGGGGGGCTGGGACACACAGATACGCAGTATTTT.

The chain links TRBV29-1 to TRBJ2-3; TRBD1 agrees at 7 bases. Germline CDR1 and CDR2: SQVTM and ANQGSEA. V was clipped by 3 bases and J by 2 bases; unmatched bases: 11. CDR3 length: 16 amino acids. CDR3 coding DNA: TGCAGCGTTGATGGGGACAGCAATATTAACACAGATACGCAGTATTTT. Translated: CSVDGDSNINTDTQYF.

This clonotype was observed a few times. This chain uses TRBV9 with TRBJ2-3; TRBD2 aligns across 7 bases. Germline CDR1 and CDR2: SGDLS and YYNGEE. Trimming cost V 4 bases and J 2 bases; bases outside gene matches: 4. CDR3 length: 14 amino acids. For the CDR3, the DNA is TGTGCCAGCAGCAAAGAGCGGGACACAGATACGCAGTATTTT. Translation gives CASSKERDTDTQYF.

A few counts support this clonotype. The chain employs TRBV7-8 and TRBJ2-3, with D perhaps being TRBD1 or TRBD2 (5 bases each). With 5 bases removed from V and 1 base from J, the gap between germline ends came to 16 bases. The germline V gene encodes CDR1 SGHVS and CDR2 FQNEAQ. The CDR3 sequence is 16 residues long. CDR3 region: CASSANRDRRTDTQYF. CDR3 DNA sequence: TGTGCCAGCAGCGCGAACCGGGACCGGCGCACAGATACGCAGTATTTT.

The table lists this clonotype with a few counts. The chain recombines TRBV20-1 with TRBJ1-2; 10 positions match TRBD1. The trim removed 6 bases at V and 4 bases at J, leaving 8 bases unmatched. The CDR3 runs 14 residues. Germline values: CDR1 DFQATT, CDR2 SNEGSKA (reference sequence). DNA for the CDR3: TGCAGTGCGGGGGGGGACAGGGGCCTCTATGGCTACACCTTC. Protein product: CSAGGDRGLYGYTF.